The 15 T cell receptor beta chains below were found in one sample sequenced in a study of PD-1 blockade in classical Hodgkin lymphoma. All trial patients relapsed after autologous stem cell transplantation. Sequencing used immunoSEQ multiplex PCR; TCRdb keeps in-frame clones, though not all of them. This table holds tens of thousands of clones, around 93% found once. The source was peripheral blood mononuclear cells (PBMCs), collected at baseline. The receptors derive from a human donor with classical Hodgkin lymphoma.

V and J are TRBV28 and TRBJ2-4; TRBD1 matches at 7 bases. Germline values: CDR1 MDHEN, CDR2 SYDVKM. The CDR3 spans 15 residues. J lost 0 bases, V lost 6 bases, and 5 bases had no gene match. The CDR3 region is CASRPDRLAKNIQYF. The CDR3, as DNA: TGTGCCAGCAGGCCGGACAGGCTAGCCAAAAACATTCAGTACTTC.

The chain links TRBV4-2 to TRBJ2-5; the D gene is possibly TRBD2 (5 bases). Trimming took off 2 bases at V and 4 bases at J, with 14 bases between the two ends. The CDR3 extends over 15 amino acids. The V gene's germline CDR1 is LGHNA and CDR2 YNFKEQ. CDR3 region: CASSQQEGVGETQYF. The CDR3 DNA sequence: TGTGCCAGCAGCCAACAAGAGGGCGTTGGAGAGACCCAGTACTTC.

This sequence joins TRBV18 and TRBJ2-1; D unclear. V was trimmed by 3 bases and J by 10 bases, leaving 7 bases between them. This CDR3 spans 11 amino acids. Looked up from germline, CDR1 is KGHSH and CDR2 is LQKENI. The CDR3 reads CASSPKEEQFF. CDR3 DNA: TGTGCCAGCTCACCGAAGGAGGAGCAGTTCTTC.

The chain recombines TRBV2 with TRBJ2-1; maybe TRBD2 (6 bases). The germline CDR1 and CDR2 sequences are SNHLY and FYNNEI. The CDR3 covers 13 residues. V was shortened by 4 bases and J by 9 bases, with 13 bases between the two germline ends. The CDR3 region has the DNA TGTGCCAGCAGTGCCCTAGTGGGAGGTGAGCAGTTCTTC. Translation: CASSALVGGEQFF.

The chain employs TRBV15 and TRBJ2-6; unclear D gene. CDR3 length: 15 amino acids. Germline V gene data show CDR1 as LNHNV and CDR2 as YYDKDF (reference sequence). V gave up 8 bases and J gave up 0 bases, with 11 bases separating them. CDR3 in amino acids: CATVERSSGANVLTF. CDR3 sequence (DNA): TGTGCCACCGTAGAAAGGAGCTCTGGGGCCAACGTCCTGACTTTC.

The chain has TRBV9 and TRBJ2-3; 14 positions match TRBD2. J lost 2 bases, V lost 3 bases, and 17 bases had no gene match. The CDR3 length is 21 residues. Germline assignment: CDR1 SGDLS and CDR2 YYNGEE. CDR3 sequence: CASSDPRTSGRPLEITDTQYF. The CDR3 DNA follows: TGTGCCAGCAGCGACCCCCGGACTAGCGGGAGGCCCCTAGAAATCACAGATACGCAGTATTTT.

This clone was detected only a few times. The gene calls are TRBV27 and TRBJ2-5; 8 nucleotides agree with TRBD2. With V trimmed by 6 bases and J by 5 bases, 8 bases remained unmatched. CDR1 and CDR2 (germline): MNHEY, SMNVEV (reference sequence). This CDR3 contains 14 residues. In nucleotides, the CDR3 is TGTGCCAGCAGGAGGGGACGGGAGGGCGAGACCCAGTACTTC. Translating it yields CASRRGREGETQYF.

This clone was seen once. The rearrangement joins TRBV27 to TRBJ2-7, with D possibly called TRBD1 or TRBD2 (5 bases each). V gave up 2 bases and J gave up 2 bases, with 13 bases separating them. Per germline, CDR1 MNHEY and CDR2 SMNVEV (reference sequence). The CDR3 runs 15 residues. Written as DNA, the CDR3 is TGTGCCAGCAGTTTAACGCGGCAGGGAGCCTACGAGCAGTACTTC. Translated: CASSLTRQGAYEQYF.

This chain links TRBV19 with TRBJ2-7; D is perhaps TRBD1 or TRBD2 (5 bases each). The CDR3 loop spans 16 amino acids. V was pared by 8 bases and J by 0 bases, with 20 bases between. From germline, CDR1 is LNHDA and CDR2 SQIVND (reference sequence). This CDR3 reads CASRDQGTTSSYEQYF. In nucleotides, the CDR3 is TGTGCCAGTCGCGACCAAGGGACGACCAGCTCCTACGAGCAGTACTTC.

J is TRBJ1-1 and V is TRBV9; D gene unclear. The CDR3 sequence is 15 residues long. The ends were cut back, 0 bases at V and 0 bases at J, with 9 bases in the middle. Germline CDR1 SGDLS, CDR2 YYNGEE. This CDR3 is CASSVGPEMNTEAFF. CDR3 DNA sequence: TGTGCCAGCAGCGTAGGACCGGAGATGAACACTGAAGCTTTCTTT.

The chain carries TRBV5-6 and TRBJ2-1; the D gene could be TRBD1 or TRBD2 (5 bases each). Trimming stripped 3 bases from V and 10 bases from J, with 14 bases between. This CDR3 contains 13 residues. The germline V gene has CDR1 SGHDT and CDR2 YYEEEE. The CDR3 is CASSYPGPREQFF. In nucleotides, the CDR3 is TGTGCCAGCAGCTACCCGGGACCTCGCGAGCAGTTCTTC.

The J gene is TRBJ1-1, the V gene TRBV29-1, with 11 bases matching TRBD1. The germline gives CDR1 SQVTM, CDR2 ANQGSEA. V trimming: 3 bases; J trimming: 0 bases; junction bases outside the gene matches: 3. CDR3 length: 15 residues. CDR3 sequence reads: CSVDRTGGLNTEAFF. CDR3 nucleotides: TGCAGCGTTGACCGGACAGGGGGCTTGAACACTGAAGCTTTCTTT.

This chain joins TRBV14 and TRBJ2-3; 7 bases are shared with TRBD2. Germline lookup yields CDR1 SGHDN and CDR2 FVKESK. The CDR3 sequence is 16 residues long. The trim removed 3 bases at V and 0 bases at J, leaving 6 bases unmatched. The CDR3 bases are TGTGCCAGCAGCCATAGGCGGGGGACTAGCACAGATACGCAGTATTTT. Its protein is CASSHRRGTSTDTQYF.

The chain has TRBV7-8 and TRBJ1-5, with 8 positions matching TRBD1. This CDR3 comprises 14 residues. The V gene's germline CDR1 is SGHVS and CDR2 FQNEAQ. V trimming: 1 base; J trimming: 7 bases; junction bases outside the gene matches: 3. CDR3 protein: CASSLGTGLQPQHF. The CDR3, as DNA: TGTGCCAGCAGCTTAGGGACAGGGCTGCAGCCCCAGCATTTT.

V and J are TRBV5-8 and TRBJ1-2, with 8 bases fitting TRBD1. The junction had 6 bases not matched to a gene; V was cut back by 1 base and J by 4 bases. Germline CDR1 and CDR2: SGHTS and YDEGEE. The CDR3 has 15 residues. The DNA for the CDR3 is TGTGCCAGCAGCTTGACGGACAGGGCTGTCTATGGCTACACCTTC. The encoded protein is CASSLTDRAVYGYTF.